Listed here are 11 T cell receptor beta chains from one sample, sequenced in a study of T cells in Graves' hyperthyroidism and ophthalmopathy. RNA transcripts gave rise to amplified TCR beta CDR3 regions. An initial round of RT-PCR targeting the TCR CDR3 relied on the HTBI primer set. MiXCR, run by TCRdb on the multiplex PCR reads, gives a single entry per CDR3 protein. There are about 180,000 distinct CDR3 sequences in the sample; about 18% occur only once, and roughly 29% lies in the top ten. The sequencing sample was made of blood. The receptors were gathered from a woman aged 50 to 65 with Graves' hyperthyroidism.

This clonotype has at least ten counts. The chain recombines TRBV7-2 with TRBJ1-3; D uncertain. This CDR3 is 15 amino acids long. Trimming shortened V by 5 bases and J by 0 bases, and 11 bases separated the two germline ends. Germline V gives CDR1 SGHTA, CDR2 FQGNSA. CDR3 in DNA: TGTGCCAGCAGCCCTTTCTGGAGCTCTGGAAACACCATATATTTT. Protein sequence: CASSPFWSSGNTIYF.

This clonotype appeared a few times. A junction boundary mismatches the germline segment, possibly from a read error. The chain uses TRBV6-8 and TRBJ1-5; D gene unclear. Per the germline V gene, CDR1 is MNHGY and CDR2 is SAAAGT. The CDR3 spans 13 residues. The CDR3 DNA sequence: TGTGCCGGCAGTTACTATATGGATCAGCCCCAGCATTTT. Translation: CAGSYYMDQPQHF.

This clonotype was counted ten times or more. The chain joins TRBV24-1 to TRBJ2-3; the match to TRBD1 covers 8 bases. Germline V lookup: CDR1 KGHDR, CDR2 SFDVKD. This CDR3 has 15 amino acids. V was clipped by 4 bases and J by 2 bases; unmatched bases: 4. The CDR3 DNA is TGTGCCACCAGTGACAGGGGGCGCGACACAGATACGCAGTATTTT. Its translation is CATSDRGRDTDTQYF.

This clonotype came up many times. The chain uses TRBV2 and TRBJ2-2, with TRBD1 matching 7 bases. The V and J ends lost 6 bases and 1 base, in that order; junction bases with no gene match: 8. Per germline, CDR1 SNHLY and CDR2 FYNNEI. There are 16 residues in the CDR3. The CDR3 spells CASREQGIENTGELFF. CDR3 DNA: TGTGCCAGCAGGGAACAGGGGATTGAGAACACCGGGGAGCTGTTTTTT.

This clonotype occurred many times. At one of its ends the junction is not consistent with the germline gene, which may arise from a read error. This chain uses TRBV19 with TRBJ1-1; possible D gene TRBD1, 6 bases. Germline V gene lookup returns CDR1 LNHDA and CDR2 SQIVND (reference sequence). The CDR3 runs 14 residues. The CDR3 nucleotides are TGTGCCAGTAGGATAGGGGGAATGAACACTGAAGCTTTCTTT. Translated, it gives CASRIGGMNTEAFF.

The chain employs TRBV28 and TRBJ2-3, with 7 bases matching TRBD1. The J segment lost 2 bases and the V segment lost 4 bases, leaving 3 bases of the junction unmatched. Germline CDR1 MDHEN, CDR2 SYDVKM. The CDR3 consists of 14 residues. The CDR3 DNA reads as TGTGCCAGCAGTTCGGACAGGTACACAGATACGCAGTATTTT. This encodes CASSSDRYTDTQYF.

This clonotype was detected ten times or more. CDR3 in amino acids: CASSLRGKSTDTQYF. CDR3 nucleotides: TGTGCCAGCAGTTTAAGGGGAAAAAGCACAGATACGCAGTATTTT. V is TRBV12-3 or TRBV12-4 and J is TRBJ2-3; D is possibly TRBD1 (5 bases). The CDR3 has 15 residues. V gave up 2 bases and J gave up 0 bases, with 9 bases separating them.

This clonotype turned up a few times. V is TRBV5-1 and J is TRBJ1-1, with 7 nucleotides matching TRBD1. The germline V gene encodes CDR1 SGHRS and CDR2 YFSETQ. The CDR3 length is 15 residues. J was trimmed by 2 bases and V by 4 bases; bases with no gene match: 8. CDR3 sequence: CASSPRTGGNTEAFF. CDR3 sequence (DNA): TGCGCCAGCAGCCCGAGGACAGGAGGTAACACTGAAGCTTTCTTT. The full variable domain, its missing parts supplied by reference TRBV5-1 and TRBJ1-1, is KAGVTQTPRYLIKTRGQQVTLSCSPISGHRSVSWYQQTPGQGLQFLFEYFSETQRNKGNFPGRFSGRQFSNSRSEMNVSTLELGDSALYLCASSPRTGGNTEAFFGQGTRLTVV.

This clonotype appeared many times. The rearrangement uses TRBV6-2 or TRBV6-3 and TRBJ1-3; no clear D. The CDR3 contains 15 residues. Trimming cost V 8 bases and J 0 bases, with 14 bases left between them. Germline CDR1 MNHEY, CDR2 SVGEGT. This CDR3 reads CASRFREISGNTIYF. Here the CDR3 DNA reads TGTGCCAGCCGGTTCCGAGAGATCTCTGGAAACACCATATATTTT.

This clonotype was counted ten times or more. This rearrangement joins TRBV20-1 to TRBJ2-1; TRBD2 aligns across 7 bases. The CDR3 covers 12 residues. V lost 5 bases, J lost 9 bases, and 7 bases stayed unmatched. Germline CDR1 is DFQATT and CDR2 is SNEGSKA (reference sequence). CDR3 sequence: CSAGGLISEQFF. DNA for the CDR3: TGCAGTGCTGGGGGACTAATCAGTGAGCAGTTCTTC.

This rearrangement joins TRBV9 to TRBJ1-2; 7 bases are shared with TRBD1. Germline CDR1 and CDR2: SGDLS and YYNGEE. V dropped 0 bases and J dropped 5; count of bases not matched to a gene: 7. CDR3 size: 15 residues. CDR3 nucleotide sequence: TGTGCCAGCAGCGTAGAGGTGGACAGGACTTATGGCTACACCTTC. This encodes CASSVEVDRTYGYTF. Drawing the rest from reference TRBV9 and TRBJ1-2, the complete variable domain is DSGVTQTPKHLITATGQRVTLRCSPRSGDLSVYWYQQSLDQGLQFLIQYYNGEERAKGNILERFSAQQFPDLHSELNLSSLELGDSALYFCASSVEVDRTYGYTFGSGTRLTVV.